This TCR beta chain was documented in a study of blood T cells in healthy people across ages. J lost 4 bases, V lost 2 bases, and 1 base had no gene match. Germline-derived CDR1 and CDR2 are SGHTA and FQGTGA. There are 16 residues in the CDR3. Alongside a J-beta primer mix, a sample-barcoded 5' primer served in a second PCR lasting 7 to 11 cycles. Using its own MiXCR run on the 5' RACE reads, TCRdb lists one record per CDR3 protein. Altogether 800,000 or so distinct CDR3 sequences are present, around 25% being singletons, with the ten largest covering more than 3%. This clonotype was picked up a small number of times. Donors each provided about 10 milliliters of peripheral blood. These data are also associated with another study on T cells of mothers and their children. From that paper: Sequencing revealed no T cell clones that were persistent and microchimeric.

The sequencing input was blood. The sequence was collected from a boy aged 5-17 years in good health. The chain couples TRBV7-3 to TRBJ2-2; 13 bases fit TRBD2. In DNA form, the CDR3 reads TGTGCCAGCAGCTTAGGGACTAGCGGGACCACCGGGGAGCTGTTTTTT. Translating gives CASSLGTSGTTGELFF.